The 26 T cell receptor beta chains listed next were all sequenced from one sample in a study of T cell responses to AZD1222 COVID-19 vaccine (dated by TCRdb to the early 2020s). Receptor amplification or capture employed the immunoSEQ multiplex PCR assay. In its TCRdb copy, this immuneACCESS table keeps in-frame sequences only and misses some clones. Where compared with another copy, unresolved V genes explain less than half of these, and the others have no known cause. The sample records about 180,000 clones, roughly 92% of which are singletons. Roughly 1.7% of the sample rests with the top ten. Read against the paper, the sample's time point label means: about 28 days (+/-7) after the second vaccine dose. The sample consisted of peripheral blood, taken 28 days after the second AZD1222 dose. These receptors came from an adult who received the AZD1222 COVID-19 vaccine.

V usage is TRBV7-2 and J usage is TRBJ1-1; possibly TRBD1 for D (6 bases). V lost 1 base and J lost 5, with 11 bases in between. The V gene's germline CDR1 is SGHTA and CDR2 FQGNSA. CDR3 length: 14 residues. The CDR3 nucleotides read TGTGCCAGCAGCTTAGAGGGGGTAGTAACTGAAGCTTTCTTT. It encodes CASSLEGVVTEAFF. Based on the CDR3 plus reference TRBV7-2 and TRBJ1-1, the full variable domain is GAGVSQSPSNKVTEKGKDVELRCDPISGHTALYWYRQSLGQGLEFLIYFQGNSAPDKSGLPSDRFSAERTGGSVSTLTIQRTQQEDSAVYLCASSLEGVVTEAFFGQGTRLTVV.

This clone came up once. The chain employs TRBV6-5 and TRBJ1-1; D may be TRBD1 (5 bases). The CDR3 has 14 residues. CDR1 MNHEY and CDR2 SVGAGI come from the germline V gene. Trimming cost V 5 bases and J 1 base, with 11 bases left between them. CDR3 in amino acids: CASSPGPENTEAFF. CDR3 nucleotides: TGTGCCAGCAGTCCGGGACCCGAGAACACTGAAGCTTTCTTT.

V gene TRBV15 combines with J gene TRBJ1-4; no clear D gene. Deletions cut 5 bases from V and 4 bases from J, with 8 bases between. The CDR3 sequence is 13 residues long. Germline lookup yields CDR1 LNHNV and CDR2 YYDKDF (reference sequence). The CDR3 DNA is TGTGCCACCAGCCCTCGACTTAATGAAAAACTGTTTTTT. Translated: CATSPRLNEKLFF.

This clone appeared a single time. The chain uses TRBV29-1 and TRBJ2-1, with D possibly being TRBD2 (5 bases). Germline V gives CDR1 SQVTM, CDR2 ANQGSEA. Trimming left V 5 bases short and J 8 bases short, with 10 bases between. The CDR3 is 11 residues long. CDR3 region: CSVWSSHEQFF. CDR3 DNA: TGCAGCGTTTGGTCTAGCCATGAGCAGTTCTTC.

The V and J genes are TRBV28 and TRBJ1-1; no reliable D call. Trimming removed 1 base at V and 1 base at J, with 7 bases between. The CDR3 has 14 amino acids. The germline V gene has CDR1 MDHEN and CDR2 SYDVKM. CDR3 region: CASSLLDPNTEAFF. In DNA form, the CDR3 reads TGTGCCAGCAGTTTATTGGACCCGAACACTGAAGCTTTCTTT.

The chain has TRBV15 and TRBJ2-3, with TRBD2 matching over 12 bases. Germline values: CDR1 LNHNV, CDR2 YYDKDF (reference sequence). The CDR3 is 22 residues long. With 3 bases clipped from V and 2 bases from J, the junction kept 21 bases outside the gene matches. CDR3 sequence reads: CATSSRASWASGRAFPTDTQYF. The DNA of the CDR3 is TGTGCCACCAGCAGCAGAGCATCGTGGGCTAGCGGGAGGGCCTTCCCCACAGATACGCAGTATTTT.

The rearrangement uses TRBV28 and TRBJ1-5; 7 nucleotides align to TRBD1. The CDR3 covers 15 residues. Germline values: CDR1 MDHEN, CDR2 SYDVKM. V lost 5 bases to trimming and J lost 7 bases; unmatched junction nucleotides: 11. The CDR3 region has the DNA TGTGCCAGCAGTAGGGTAGACAGGGAGGGGCAGCCCCAGCATTTT. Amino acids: CASSRVDREGQPQHF.

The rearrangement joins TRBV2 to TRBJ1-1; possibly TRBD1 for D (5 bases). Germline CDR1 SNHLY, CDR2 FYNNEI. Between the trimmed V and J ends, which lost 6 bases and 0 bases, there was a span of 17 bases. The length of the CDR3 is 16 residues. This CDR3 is CASRERGSPLNTEAFF. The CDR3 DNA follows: TGTGCCAGCAGGGAGAGGGGAAGCCCCTTGAACACTGAAGCTTTCTTT. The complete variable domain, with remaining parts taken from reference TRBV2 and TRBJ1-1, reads EPEVTQTPSHQVTQMGQEVILRCVPISNHLYFYWYRQILGQKVEFLVSFYNNEISEKSEIFDDQFSVERPDGSNFTLKIRSTKLEDSAMYFCASRERGSPLNTEAFFGQGTRLTVV.

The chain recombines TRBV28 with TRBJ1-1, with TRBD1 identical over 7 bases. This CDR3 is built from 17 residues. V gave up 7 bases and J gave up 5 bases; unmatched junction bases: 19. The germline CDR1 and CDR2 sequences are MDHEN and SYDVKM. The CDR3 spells CASTETSWGTEGTEAFF. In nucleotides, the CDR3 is TGTGCCAGCACCGAGACCTCCTGGGGGACAGAAGGAACTGAAGCTTTCTTT.

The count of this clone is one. CDR3 in amino acids: CASSQNLRNTEAFF. The CDR3 nucleotides read TGCGCCAGCAGCCAAAATTTAAGGAACACTGAAGCTTTCTTT. This sequence joins TRBV4-1 and TRBJ1-1; unclear D gene. The CDR3 extends over 14 amino acids. Trimming removed 2 bases at V and 1 base at J, with 8 bases between. CDR1 is MGHRA, CDR2 YSYEKL, per germline.

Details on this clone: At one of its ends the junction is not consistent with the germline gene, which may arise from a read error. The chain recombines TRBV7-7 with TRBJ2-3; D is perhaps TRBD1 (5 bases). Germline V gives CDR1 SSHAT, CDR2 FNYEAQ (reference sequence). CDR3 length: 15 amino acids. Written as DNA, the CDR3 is TGTGCTAGCAGCCCTAGTTATGAGACAGCAGATACGCAGTATTTT. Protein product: CASSPSYETADTQYF.

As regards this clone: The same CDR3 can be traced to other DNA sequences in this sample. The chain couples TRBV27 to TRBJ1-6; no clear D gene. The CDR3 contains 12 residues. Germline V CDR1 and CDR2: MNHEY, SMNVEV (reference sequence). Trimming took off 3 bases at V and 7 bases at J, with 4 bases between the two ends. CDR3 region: CASSFRNSPLHF. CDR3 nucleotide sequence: TGTGCCAGCAGTTTCCGGAATTCACCCCTCCACTTT.

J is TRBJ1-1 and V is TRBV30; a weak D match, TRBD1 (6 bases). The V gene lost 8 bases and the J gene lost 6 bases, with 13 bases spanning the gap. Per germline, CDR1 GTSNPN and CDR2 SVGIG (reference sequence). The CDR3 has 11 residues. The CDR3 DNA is TGTGCCGGGGCCAGGGGCCCTGAAGCTTTCTTT. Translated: CAGARGPEAFF.

The CDR3 loop is CASSEDESPNYGYTF. In DNA, the CDR3 is TGTGCCAGCAGTGAAGATGAGAGCCCTAACTATGGCTACACCTTC. The rearrangement uses TRBV2 and TRBJ1-2, with D unclear. This CDR3 is built from 15 residues. In germline, CDR1 is SNHLY, CDR2 FYNNEI. V was clipped by 1 base and J by 0 bases, with 9 bases between them.

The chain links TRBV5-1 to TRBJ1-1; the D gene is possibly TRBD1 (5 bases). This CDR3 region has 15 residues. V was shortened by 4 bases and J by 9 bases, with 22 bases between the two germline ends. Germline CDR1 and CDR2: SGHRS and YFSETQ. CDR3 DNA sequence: TGCGCCAGCAGCCCGGTGTTTGGCGGGGGGGAGCAAGCTTTCTTT. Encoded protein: CASSPVFGGGEQAFF.

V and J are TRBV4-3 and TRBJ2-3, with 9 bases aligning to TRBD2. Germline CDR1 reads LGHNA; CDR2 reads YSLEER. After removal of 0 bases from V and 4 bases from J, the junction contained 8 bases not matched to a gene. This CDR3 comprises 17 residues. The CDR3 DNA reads TGCGCCAGCAGCCAAGAGCCTGGCGGGGGGGCATCAGATACGCAGTATTTT. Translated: CASSQEPGGGASDTQYF.

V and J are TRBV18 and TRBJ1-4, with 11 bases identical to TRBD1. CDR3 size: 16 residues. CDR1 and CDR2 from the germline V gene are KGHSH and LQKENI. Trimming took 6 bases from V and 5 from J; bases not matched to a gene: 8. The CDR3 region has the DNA TGTGCCAGCTCGCCGGACAGGGGGCGGCTGAATGAAAAACTGTTTTTT. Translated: CASSPDRGRLNEKLFF.

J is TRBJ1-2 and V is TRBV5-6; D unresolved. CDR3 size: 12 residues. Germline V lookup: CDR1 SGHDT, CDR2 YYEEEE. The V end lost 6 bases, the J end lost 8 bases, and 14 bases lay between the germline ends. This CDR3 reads CASTGPRQGYTF. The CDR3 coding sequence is TGTGCCAGCACAGGACCGAGGCAGGGCTACACCTTC.

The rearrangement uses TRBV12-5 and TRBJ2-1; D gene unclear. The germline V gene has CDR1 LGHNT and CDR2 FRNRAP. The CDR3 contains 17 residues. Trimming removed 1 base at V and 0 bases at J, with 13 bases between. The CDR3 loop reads CASGLGTGSSSYNEQFF. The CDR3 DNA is TGTGCTAGTGGTTTGGGGACGGGCAGCAGCTCCTACAATGAGCAGTTCTTC.

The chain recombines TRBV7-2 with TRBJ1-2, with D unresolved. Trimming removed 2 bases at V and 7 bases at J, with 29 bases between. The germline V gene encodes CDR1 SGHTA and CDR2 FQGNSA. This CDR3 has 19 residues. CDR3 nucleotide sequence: TGTGCCAGCAGCTTAAGTCCCGGTCATAATTTATACGGCCAGTCTGGCTACACCTTC. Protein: CASSLSPGHNLYGQSGYTF.

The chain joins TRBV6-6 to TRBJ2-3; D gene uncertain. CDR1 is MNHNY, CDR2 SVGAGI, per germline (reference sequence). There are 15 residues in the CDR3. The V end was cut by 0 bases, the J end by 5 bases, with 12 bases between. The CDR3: CASSYSTGRGDTQYF. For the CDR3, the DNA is TGTGCCAGCAGTTACTCGACGGGCAGAGGAGATACGCAGTATTTT.

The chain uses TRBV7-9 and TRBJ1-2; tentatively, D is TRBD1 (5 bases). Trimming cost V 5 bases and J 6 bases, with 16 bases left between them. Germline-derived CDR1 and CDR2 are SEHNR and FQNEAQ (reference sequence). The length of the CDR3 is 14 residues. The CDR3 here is CASSTFGRDDGYTF. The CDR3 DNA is TGTGCCAGCAGCACGTTCGGCAGGGACGATGGCTACACCTTC.

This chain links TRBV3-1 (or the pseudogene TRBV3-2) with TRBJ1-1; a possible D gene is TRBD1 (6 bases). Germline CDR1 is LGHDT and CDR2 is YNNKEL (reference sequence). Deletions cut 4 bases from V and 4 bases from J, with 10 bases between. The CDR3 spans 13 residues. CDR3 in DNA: TGTGCCAGCAGCCGCGTACAGGGCACTGAAGCTTTCTTT. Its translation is CASSRVQGTEAFF.

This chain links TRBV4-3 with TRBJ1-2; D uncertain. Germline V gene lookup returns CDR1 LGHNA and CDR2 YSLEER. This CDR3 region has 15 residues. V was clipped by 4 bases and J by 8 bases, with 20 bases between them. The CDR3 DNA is TGCGCCAGCAGCCCCATCGCCGGGCAAACCACCGGCTACACCTTC. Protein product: CASSPIAGQTTGYTF.

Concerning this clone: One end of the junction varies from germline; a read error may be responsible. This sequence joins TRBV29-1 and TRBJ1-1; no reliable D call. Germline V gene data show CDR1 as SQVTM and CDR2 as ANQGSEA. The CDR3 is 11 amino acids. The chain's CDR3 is CSGEKNTEAFF. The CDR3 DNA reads TGCAGCGGTGAAAAGAACACTGAAGCTTTCTTT.

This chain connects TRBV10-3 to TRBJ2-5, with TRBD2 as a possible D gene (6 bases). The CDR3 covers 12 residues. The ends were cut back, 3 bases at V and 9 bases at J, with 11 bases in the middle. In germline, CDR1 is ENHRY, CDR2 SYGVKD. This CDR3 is CAISDLGGSQYF. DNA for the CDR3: TGTGCCATCAGTGACCTCGGGGGTTCCCAGTACTTC.